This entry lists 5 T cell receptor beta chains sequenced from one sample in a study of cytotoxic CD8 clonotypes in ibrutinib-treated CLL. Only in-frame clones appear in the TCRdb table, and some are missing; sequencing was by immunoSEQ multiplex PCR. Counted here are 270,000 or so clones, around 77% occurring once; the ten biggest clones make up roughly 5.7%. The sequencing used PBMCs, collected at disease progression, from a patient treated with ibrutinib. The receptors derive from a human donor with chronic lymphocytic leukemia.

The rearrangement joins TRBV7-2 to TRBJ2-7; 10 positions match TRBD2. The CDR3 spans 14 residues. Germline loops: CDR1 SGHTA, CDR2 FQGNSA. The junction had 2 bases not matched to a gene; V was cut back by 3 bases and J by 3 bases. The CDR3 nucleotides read TGTGCCAGCAGCTTCGGGACTAGCGTCTACGAGCAGTACTTC. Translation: CASSFGTSVYEQYF.

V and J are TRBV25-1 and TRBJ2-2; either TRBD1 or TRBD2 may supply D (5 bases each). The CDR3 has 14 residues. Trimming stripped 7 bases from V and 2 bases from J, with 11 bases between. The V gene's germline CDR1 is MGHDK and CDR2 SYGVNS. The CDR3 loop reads CASKRGDNTGELFF. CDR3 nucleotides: TGTGCCAGCAAGAGAGGGGACAACACCGGGGAGCTGTTTTTT.

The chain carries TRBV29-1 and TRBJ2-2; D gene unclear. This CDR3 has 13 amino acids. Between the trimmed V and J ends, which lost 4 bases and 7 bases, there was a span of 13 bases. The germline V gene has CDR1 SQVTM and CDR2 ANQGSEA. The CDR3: CSVGDGISGELFF. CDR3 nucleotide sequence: TGCAGCGTTGGAGATGGGATTAGCGGGGAGCTGTTTTTT.

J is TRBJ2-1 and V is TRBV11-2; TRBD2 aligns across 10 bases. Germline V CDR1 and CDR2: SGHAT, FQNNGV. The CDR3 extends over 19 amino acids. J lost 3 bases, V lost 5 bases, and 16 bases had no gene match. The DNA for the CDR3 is TGTGCCAGCAGCCGGACCGGGCCTAGCGGGAGTCGCCTCTACAATGAGCAGTTCTTC. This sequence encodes CASSRTGPSGSRLYNEQFF.

CDR3 coding DNA: TGTGCCAGCAGCCCCCGCCTTAAGCCTGGAAACACCATATATTTT. Protein: CASSPRLKPGNTIYF. The rearrangement uses TRBV7-8 and TRBJ1-3; D not certain. Germline V gene lookup returns CDR1 SGHVS and CDR2 FQNEAQ. The CDR3 length is 15 residues. V was cut by 5 bases and J by 2 bases, with 13 bases left in between.